The 5 T cell receptor beta chains in this list originate from one sample, sequenced in a study of memory CD4+ T cells and cytomegalovirus serostatus (dated by TCRdb to about 2019). The receptor library was made with the immunoSEQ multiplex PCR assay. The clones in this table, taken by TCRdb from immuneACCESS, are in-frame only. Not every clone is retained; where verified, under half of the shortfall comes from an unresolved V gene, and the cause of the rest is unknown. The sample includes 50,000 to 60,000 clones, with 82% observed a single time. Roughly 0.6% of the sample belongs to the ten largest clones. A FACSAria II was used to sort memory CD4+ T cells, defined as single viable CD3+CD4+CD8-CD45RO+ cells. The sequenced material came from memory CD4+ T cells from blood. The receptors were sampled from an adult in good health and CMV-seronegative.

The J gene is TRBJ2-2, the V gene TRBV7-2; 8 bases agree with TRBD1. The V gene end was trimmed by 5 bases and the J gene end by 6 bases; junction bases not matched to a gene: 5. The CDR3 contains 14 residues. CDR1 SGHTA and CDR2 FQGNSA come from the germline V gene. The CDR3 sequence: CASSTGQGAGELFF. CDR3 DNA: TGTGCCAGCAGCACAGGACAGGGCGCCGGGGAGCTGTTTTTT.

The V gene is TRBV7-2, the J gene TRBJ2-7; D tentatively reads TRBD1 or TRBD2 (5 bases each). Between the trimmed V and J ends, which lost 1 base and 2 bases, there was a span of 9 bases. Germline lookup yields CDR1 SGHTA and CDR2 FQGNSA. The CDR3 is 14 residues long. CDR3 DNA sequence: TGTGCCAGCAGCTTAGTTGTGGGGGCCTACGAGCAGTACTTC. It is translated as CASSLVVGAYEQYF.

The gene calls are TRBV19 and TRBJ2-2; 8 bases line up with TRBD2. Trimming took 8 bases from V and 1 from J; bases not matched to a gene: 9. Germline CDR1 is LNHDA and CDR2 is SQIVND (reference sequence). The CDR3 covers 16 residues. The CDR3 bases are TGTGCCAGTCAGAGCGGGGGACACCTGAACACCGGGGAGCTGTTTTTT. Translation gives CASQSGGHLNTGELFF.

This clone was counted between two and nine times. J is TRBJ1-1 and V is TRBV5-8; TRBD1 might be the D (6 bases). The CDR3 spans 14 residues. V was clipped by 0 bases and J by 3 bases, with 9 bases between them. In germline, CDR1 is SGHTS, CDR2 YDEGEE. In nucleotides, the CDR3 is TGTGCCAGCAGCTTGGGACAGGCAGACACTGAAGCTTTCTTT. Translation: CASSLGQADTEAFF.

J is TRBJ1-1 and V is TRBV13; 7 bases are a match to TRBD1. The V and J ends lost 7 bases and 6 bases, in that order; junction bases with no gene match: 8. Germline V CDR1 and CDR2: PRHDT, FYEKMQ (reference sequence). The CDR3 sequence is 13 residues long. The CDR3 coding sequence is TGTGCCAGCACCCAGGGGGTAGGGCCTGAAGCTTTCTTT. Translated, it gives CASTQGVGPEAFF.